This T cell receptor (beta chain) is from a study of shared clonotypes between healthy human individuals. Study-level information: Each donor's CD8 memory used one plate, CD8 naive two, each CD4 subset three. Study outcomes and limitations: Larger estimated richness was generally seen in naive subsets than in memory subsets.

V was clipped by 2 bases and J by 7 bases, with 13 bases between them. The CDR3 extends over 13 amino acids. Germline lookup yields CDR1 SGHRS and CDR2 YFSETQ. Positively selected for CCR7, the CD45RO-negative cells used as naive CD8 cells excluded terminally differentiated effector memory CD45RA+ cells. Replicate sorted-subset PCRs were loaded with around 220 ng DNA, about 30,000 T cell genomes. Sequencing was performed with immunoSEQ multiplex PCR; in TCRdb, only in-frame clones are kept and a portion is missing. The sample consists of 800,000 to 950,000 clones, roughly 96% of them appearing once. Comments on this clone: The antigen is undetermined.

The genes are TRBV5-1 and TRBJ2-7; D is undetermined. This sequence originates from a man aged 25-45 years in good health. The sequenced sample consisted of naive CD8+ T cells sorted from blood. DNA of the CDR3: TGCGCCAGCAGCTTCGACTCAAAACGGGAGCAGTACTTC. Its protein product is CASSFDSKREQYF.